The 17 T cell receptor beta chains below all came from one sample that was sequenced in a study of T cells in Graves' hyperthyroidism and ophthalmopathy. Amplification targeted TCR beta CDR3 regions from RNA transcripts. HTBI primers were the set used in a first-round RT-PCR of the TCR CDR3. Via MiXCR, TCRdb re-called the multiplex PCR reads, giving one row per CDR3 protein. The sample has hundreds of thousands of distinct CDR3 sequences, roughly 15% seen once. The sequencing input was blood. These receptors all come from a man aged 18-30 years with Graves' ophthalmopathy.

The CDR3 DNA sequence: TGTGCCACCAGCAGTCAAGGCCCTAGCTTAGAGACCCAGTACTTC. Protein sequence: CATSSQGPSLETQYF. The chain recombines TRBV15 with TRBJ2-5, with a tentative D call TRBD2 (5 bases). The CDR3 runs 15 residues. Trimming removed 3 bases at V and 4 bases at J, with 15 bases between. Looked up from germline, CDR1 is LNHNV and CDR2 is YYDKDF (reference sequence). The complete variable domain, with remaining parts taken from reference TRBV15 and TRBJ2-5, reads DAMVIQNPRYQVTQFGKPVTLSCSQTLNHNVMYWYQQKSSQAPKLLFHYYDKDFNNEADTPDNFQSRRPNTSFCFLDIRSPGLGDTAMYLCATSSQGPSLETQYFGPGTRLLVL.

This clonotype was counted between two and nine times. The chain is built from TRBV19 and TRBJ2-5; possible D gene TRBD1, 5 bases. CDR3 size: 13 residues. Germline assignment: CDR1 LNHDA and CDR2 SQIVND (reference sequence). The ends were cut back, 4 bases at V and 1 base at J, with 7 bases in the middle. CDR3: CASSRQTQETQYF. As DNA, the CDR3 is TGTGCCAGTAGTAGACAGACCCAAGAGACCCAGTACTTC.

This clonotype occurred many times. The chain links TRBV30 to TRBJ1-1; tentative D call: TRBD1 (5 bases). The CDR3 runs to 14 residues. Trimming left V 1 base short and J 0 bases short, with 9 bases between. Germline V gene lookup returns CDR1 GTSNPN and CDR2 SVGIG (reference sequence). Here the CDR3 DNA reads TGTGCCTGGAGTGGCGGGACGGTGAACACTGAAGCTTTCTTT. Translation gives CAWSGGTVNTEAFF.

This clonotype was seen ten or more times. The V gene is TRBV11-3, the J gene TRBJ2-5, with 13 bases matching TRBD2. This CDR3 has 16 amino acids. Germline trimming cut 5 bases from V and 5 bases from J; bases unmatched to any gene: 8. The germline gives CDR1 SGHNT, CDR2 YENEEA. CDR3 DNA sequence: TGTGCCAGCAGCCCTGGGACTAGCGGGAAGGGGGAGACCCAGTACTTC. Translation gives CASSPGTSGKGETQYF.

About this clonotype: A much larger clonotype is one base distant, so this may be a read error. The rearrangement links TRBV3-1 to TRBJ2-7; D gene uncertain. The V end was cut by 0 bases, the J end by 2 bases, with 5 bases between. The CDR3 is 13 amino acids. Germline V gives CDR1 LGHDT, CDR2 YNNKEL (reference sequence). As DNA, the CDR3 is TGTGCCAGCAGCCAAGAGAGGACCTACGAGCAGTACTTC. This translates into CASSQERTYEQYF.

This clonotype occurred many times. V and J are TRBV3-1 and TRBJ1-1; TRBD1 aligns across 7 bases. The CDR3 has 13 amino acids. Germline V gene data show CDR1 as LGHDT and CDR2 as YNNKEL (reference sequence). The V gene end was trimmed by 2 bases and the J gene end by 5 bases; junction bases not matched to a gene: 2. This CDR3 is CASSQTGETEAFF. The CDR3 nucleotides are TGTGCCAGCAGCCAAACAGGGGAAACTGAAGCTTTCTTT.

V gene TRBV12-3 or TRBV12-4 combines with J gene TRBJ2-2; D call uncertain. Trimming took off 6 bases at V and 0 bases at J, with 14 bases between the two ends. There are 16 residues in the CDR3. CDR3 in amino acids: CASSLWWGTNTGELFF. The CDR3 nucleotides are TGTGCCAGCAGCTTGTGGTGGGGAACGAACACCGGGGAGCTGTTTTTT.

This clonotype came up a few times. The chain uses TRBV6-2 or TRBV6-3 and TRBJ2-7, with D possibly TRBD1 on 6 matching bases. V was shortened by 4 bases and J by 3 bases, with 13 bases between the two germline ends. The CDR3 has 14 residues. Germline V CDR1 and CDR2: MNHEY, SVGEGT. The CDR3 DNA is TGTGCCAGCAGTTTGGGACACTTAGGCTACGAGCAGTACTTC. This encodes CASSLGHLGYEQYF.

Concerning this clonotype: This may come from a read error, since a much larger clone is one base off. The chain couples TRBV30 to TRBJ1-5; possible D gene TRBD1, 5 bases. Germline V gene lookup returns CDR1 GTSNPN and CDR2 SVGIG (reference sequence). The CDR3 contains 13 residues. V gave up 8 bases and J gave up 7 bases, with 18 bases separating them. The CDR3 is CAGCEGAGQPQHF. The CDR3 DNA reads as TGTGCCGGGTGTGAAGGGGCAGGGCAGCCCCAGCATTTT.

This clonotype was counted a few times. The chain links TRBV6-7 to TRBJ2-7; 9 bases fit TRBD1. TRBV6-7 is known as an ORF, though its function is uncertain. J gave up 3 bases and V 2 bases, and 8 bases lay outside the gene matches. The CDR3 spans 16 residues. The CDR3: CASSYTTGGPLYEQYF. In nucleotides, the CDR3 is TGTGCCAGCAGTTACACAACAGGGGGCCCACTCTACGAGCAGTACTTC.

This clonotype was seen ten or more times. This rearrangement joins TRBV20-1 to TRBJ1-2; perhaps TRBD1 as D (6 bases). In germline, CDR1 is DFQATT, CDR2 SNEGSKA (reference sequence). The CDR3 totals 13 residues. Deletions cut 3 bases from V and 3 bases from J, with 11 bases between. CDR3 residues: CSARFRGHYGYTF. The CDR3 bases are TGCAGTGCTAGGTTCAGGGGCCACTATGGCTACACCTTC.

This clonotype has a count of ten or more. This chain joins TRBV4-1 and TRBJ1-2; D perhaps matches TRBD1 (5 bases). With 4 bases removed from V and 7 bases from J, the gap between germline ends came to 19 bases. Germline V gene lookup returns CDR1 MGHRA and CDR2 YSYEKL. The CDR3 loop spans 15 amino acids. Here the CDR3 reads CASSLGRLDSFGYTF. The CDR3 DNA sequence: TGCGCCAGCAGCCTGGGACGGCTAGACTCTTTTGGCTACACCTTC.

This clonotype has at least ten counts. V and J are TRBV5-1 and TRBJ1-1, with D possibly being TRBD1 (5 bases). V was pared by 4 bases and J by 1 base, with 11 bases between. The length of the CDR3 is 14 residues. CDR1 SGHRS and CDR2 YFSETQ come from the germline V gene. CDR3 region: CASSPLTANTEAFF. The DNA of the CDR3 is TGCGCCAGCAGCCCACTGACAGCGAACACTGAAGCTTTCTTT.

This clonotype was found many times. The chain uses TRBV28 and TRBJ2-7; 11 nucleotides agree with TRBD1. CDR1 is MDHEN, CDR2 SYDVKM, per germline. This CDR3 region has 15 residues. Trimming took 5 bases from V and 7 from J; bases not matched to a gene: 10. The CDR3 loop is CASSGAGQGELEQYF. DNA of the CDR3: TGTGCCAGCAGTGGAGCGGGACAGGGGGAGTTGGAGCAGTACTTC.

This clonotype was observed many times. The chain joins TRBV24-1 to TRBJ1-5, with 10 nucleotides matching TRBD1. This CDR3 has 14 residues. Unmatched junction bases numbered 3, after V lost 5 bases and J lost 6 bases. Germline-derived CDR1 and CDR2 are KGHDR and SFDVKD. As DNA, the CDR3 is TGTGCCACCAGTGGGGGACAGGGGTCTCAGCCCCAGCATTTT. Translated, it gives CATSGGQGSQPQHF.

This clonotype was detected only a few times. The chain has TRBV7-9 and TRBJ1-6, with TRBD1 identical over 8 bases. Germline CDR1 is SEHNR and CDR2 is FQNEAQ (reference sequence). Trimming took 5 bases from V and 7 from J; bases not matched to a gene: 10. The CDR3 loop spans 16 amino acids. CDR3 in DNA: TGTGCCAGCAGCAAAGGACCGGGACAGGTGAATTCACCCCTCCACTTT. It codes for CASSKGPGQVNSPLHF.

This clonotype was counted at least ten times. The V gene is TRBV29-1, the J gene TRBJ2-3, with TRBD2 matching over 10 bases. CDR3 length equals 14 residues. With V trimmed by 6 bases and J by 6 bases, 9 bases remained unmatched. Germline assignment: CDR1 SQVTM and CDR2 ANQGSEA. CDR3 in amino acids: CSVLAGEVFDTQYF. CDR3 nucleotides: TGCAGCGTGCTAGCGGGAGAGGTCTTCGATACGCAGTATTTT.